The present entry profiles one TCR beta chain with its context. The CDR3 covers 13 residues. Trimming left V 2 bases short and J 7 bases short, with 12 bases between. Germline values: CDR1 SGHRS, CDR2 YFSETQ. This sample was included in a study of control samples from healthy donors and cancer patients. Sequenced by immunoSEQ multiplex PCR; TCRdb stores in-frame clones only, minus some. Of over 150,000 clones detected, roughly 91% appear once; the ten largest clones hold roughly 1.5%. The TCR sequence derives from a man aged 18 to 29 in good health. Sequenced: blood. The chain couples TRBV5-1 to TRBJ1-2; D remains unclear. CDR3 bases: TGCGCCAGCAGCTTAGCCTTTCTCTCTGGCTACACCTTC. Its protein is CASSLAFLSGYTF.